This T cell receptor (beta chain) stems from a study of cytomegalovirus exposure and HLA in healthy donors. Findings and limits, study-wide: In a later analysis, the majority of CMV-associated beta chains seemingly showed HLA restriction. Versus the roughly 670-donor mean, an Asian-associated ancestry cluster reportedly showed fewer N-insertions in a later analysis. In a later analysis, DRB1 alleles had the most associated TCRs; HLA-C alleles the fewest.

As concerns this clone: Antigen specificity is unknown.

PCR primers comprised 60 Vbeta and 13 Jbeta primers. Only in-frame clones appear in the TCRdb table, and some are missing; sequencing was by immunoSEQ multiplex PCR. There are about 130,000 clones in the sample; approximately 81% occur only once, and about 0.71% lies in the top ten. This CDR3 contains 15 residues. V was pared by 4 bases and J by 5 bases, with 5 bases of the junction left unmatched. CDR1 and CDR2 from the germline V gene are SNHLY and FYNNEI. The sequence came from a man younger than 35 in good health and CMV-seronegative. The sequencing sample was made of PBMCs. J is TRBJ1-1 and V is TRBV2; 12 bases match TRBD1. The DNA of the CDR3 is TGTGCCAGCAGTGGCCGGGACAGGGGGCCAACTGAAGCTTTCTTT. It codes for CASSGRDRGPTEAFF.